This T cell receptor (beta chain) was sequenced in a study of blood T cell repertoires in COVID-19. Turning to the study itself: T cells, B-cell-depleted T cells, or PBMCs provided the cDNA or gDNA that served as material.

The CDR3 consists of 14 residues. V shed 6 bases, J shed 4 bases, and the junction held 5 bases outside the gene matches. CDR1 and CDR2 (germline): MNHEY, SVGAGI. Study processing details: Nucleated cell counts were estimated from reference gene primer amplification. Clones were read by immunoSEQ multiplex PCR, and TCRdb kept only the in-frame ones, dropping some. V, J and clone size are taken as reported in that table, and D and trimming were inferred from the DNA itself. This sample yields about 180,000 clones, of which roughly 80% are seen a single time; roughly 1.4% belongs to the top ten. The TCR comes from a human donor in a cohort sampled during active COVID-19. The rearrangement uses TRBV6-5 and TRBJ2-3; 9 nucleotides line up with TRBD1. The sequencing input was peripheral blood. The CDR3 region has the DNA TGTGCCAGCAGACGGGACAGGGTGGCAGATACGCAGTATTTT. Protein sequence: CASRRDRVADTQYF.